Each of the 15 T cell receptor beta chains below was sequenced from the same sample in a study of blood T cell repertoires in COVID-19. The data were produced by immunoSEQ multiplex PCR, yet TCRdb's version contains in-frame clones alone and is incomplete. The sample has roughly 84,000 clones, 70% to 90% seen once; the top ten hold over 15%. What was sequenced was peripheral blood. Receptor source: a man older than 75 with active or convalescent COVID-19.

This chain links TRBV28 with TRBJ2-4; 8 nucleotides agree with TRBD1. Germline V gene data show CDR1 as MDHEN and CDR2 as SYDVKM. The J segment lost 7 bases and the V segment lost 5 bases, leaving 4 bases of the junction unmatched. CDR3 size: 13 residues. CDR3 in amino acids: CASSINRGNIQYF. The CDR3 nucleotides read TGTGCCAGCAGTATCAACAGGGGGAACATTCAGTACTTC.

The chain couples TRBV3-1 (or the pseudogene TRBV3-2) to TRBJ1-2; no clear D gene. The germline V gene encodes CDR1 LGHDT and CDR2 YNNKEL (reference sequence). Trimming cost V 1 base and J 4 bases, with 7 bases left between them. This CDR3 comprises 13 residues. The CDR3 protein is CASSQAPFYGYTF. DNA for the CDR3: TGTGCCAGCAGCCAAGCTCCGTTCTATGGCTACACCTTC.

CDR3 coding DNA: TGTGCCAGCAGCTCCAGGGTAGGATCGGGAGAGACCCAGTACTTC. This encodes CASSSRVGSGETQYF. The rearrangement links TRBV11-2 to TRBJ2-5, with TRBD1 as a possible D gene (5 bases). V lost 4 bases to trimming and J lost 4 bases, with 16 bases between them. CDR3 length: 15 residues. Germline CDR1 is SGHAT and CDR2 is FQNNGV.

The chain joins TRBV5-4 to TRBJ2-1; 9 bases are shared with TRBD2. The V segment lost 0 bases and the J segment 8 bases; nucleotides outside the gene matches: 3. Germline CDR1 is SGHNT and CDR2 is YYREEE (reference sequence). The CDR3 runs 14 residues. CDR3 residues: CASSLGQRGDEQFF. CDR3 nucleotide sequence: TGTGCCAGCAGCTTGGGCCAGCGGGGGGATGAGCAGTTCTTC.

The V and J genes are TRBV27 and TRBJ2-2, with 8 nucleotides matching TRBD1. The CDR3 runs 13 residues. Trimming took 5 bases from V and 8 from J; bases not matched to a gene: 4. CDR1 and CDR2 (germline): MNHEY, SMNVEV (reference sequence). The CDR3 region has the DNA TGTGCCAGCAGTCAGGGGGCGCTGGGGGAGCTGTTTTTT. Amino acid sequence: CASSQGALGELFF.

The chain has TRBV10-2 and TRBJ1-5, with 9 bases fitting TRBD1. J lost 5 bases, V lost 5 bases, and 4 bases had no gene match. Looked up from germline, CDR1 is WSHSY and CDR2 is SAAADI. The CDR3 totals 14 residues. The CDR3 sequence is CASSNRGLDQPQHF. The CDR3, as DNA: TGCGCCAGCAGTAACAGGGGGCTGGATCAGCCCCAGCATTTT.

The chain has TRBV5-1 and TRBJ2-3; 8 nucleotides align to TRBD1. Germline values: CDR1 SGHRS, CDR2 YFSETQ. CDR3 length: 17 amino acids. Trimming cost V 0 bases and J 4 bases; bases outside gene matches: 10. CDR3 sequence (DNA): TGCGCCAGCAGCTTGGTACCCGGACAGGGTGGCGCAGATACGCAGTATTTT. Translated: CASSLVPGQGGADTQYF.

The chain employs TRBV28 and TRBJ2-2, with 7 positions matching TRBD2. CDR1 and CDR2 from the germline V gene are MDHEN and SYDVKM. With V trimmed by 5 bases and J by 6 bases, 9 bases remained unmatched. The CDR3 has 15 amino acids. The CDR3 is CASSGRTRAAGELFF. CDR3 bases: TGTGCCAGCAGTGGGCGGACTAGAGCCGCCGGGGAGCTGTTTTTT.

The rearrangement links TRBV18 to TRBJ2-1; D unresolved. The V and J ends lost 6 bases and 4 bases respectively, with 10 bases between them. Germline CDR1 is KGHSH and CDR2 is LQKENI. The CDR3 is 13 residues long. The CDR3 loop reads CASSPTQYNEQFF. CDR3 in DNA: TGTGCCAGCTCCCCTACTCAATACAATGAGCAGTTCTTC.

V gene TRBV28 combines with J gene TRBJ2-7; 12 nucleotides match TRBD2. The V gene's germline CDR1 is MDHEN and CDR2 SYDVKM. The CDR3 length is 13 residues. The J segment lost 12 bases and the V segment lost 3 bases, leaving 6 bases of the junction unmatched. The CDR3 reads CASSFSSGRGAYV. Here the CDR3 DNA reads TGTGCCAGCAGTTTTTCTAGCGGGAGGGGTGCGTACGTC.

The chain has TRBV7-9 and TRBJ2-1; no clear D. The germline V gene has CDR1 SEHNR and CDR2 FQNEAQ (reference sequence). The CDR3 is made up of 13 amino acids. Between the trimmed V and J ends, which lost 3 bases and 13 bases, there was a span of 16 bases. In DNA form, the CDR3 reads TGTGCCAGCAGCTTCTTTTCGACTGATTTTCAGTTCTTC. Translated, it gives CASSFFSTDFQFF.

The CDR3 DNA reads as TGTGCCAGCAGCTCAGGAACAACACAGGGCCCAGATACGCAGTATTTT. This translates into CASSSGTTQGPDTQYF. V is TRBV7-6 and J is TRBJ2-3; TRBD1 might be the D (6 bases). Per the germline V gene, CDR1 is SGHVS and CDR2 is FNYEAQ. The CDR3 totals 16 residues. Trimming shortened V by 4 bases and J by 4 bases, and 18 bases separated the two germline ends.

The chain has TRBV5-1 and TRBJ2-2, with D maybe TRBD1 (5 bases). The germline V gene encodes CDR1 SGHRS and CDR2 YFSETQ. The CDR3 runs to 14 residues. The V gene lost 4 bases and the J gene lost 2 bases, with 9 bases spanning the gap. The CDR3 is CASSPTGNTGELFF. The DNA of the CDR3 is TGCGCCAGCAGCCCAACAGGAAACACCGGGGAGCTGTTTTTT.

The chain joins TRBV20-1 to TRBJ2-1; D unresolved. Germline CDR1 and CDR2: DFQATT and SNEGSKA (reference sequence). V dropped 6 bases and J dropped 3 bases, with 6 bases sitting between them. The CDR3 has 11 amino acids. DNA of the CDR3: TGCAGTGCCCGGGTCTACAATGAGCAGTTCTTC. This sequence encodes CSARVYNEQFF.

This chain links TRBV28 with TRBJ1-5; unclear D gene. Germline lookup yields CDR1 MDHEN and CDR2 SYDVKM. The V and J ends lost 5 bases and 2 bases respectively, with 16 bases between them. The CDR3 totals 16 residues. CDR3 coding DNA: TGTGCCAGCAGTCAACGACTAGATTTTGGCAATCAGCCCCAGCATTTT. Amino acids: CASSQRLDFGNQPQHF.